Here is one TCR beta chain with its context. It has no known antigen specificity. Base qualities are missing; no much larger clone stands one base away. Participants in the prospective study were aged roughly 18 to 89 years, lived in more than 20 United States geographic areas, and enrolled through a virtual design. In the prospective study, participants were assigned to cohorts based on the clinical history participants reported in a screening survey and a study questionnaire. Recovered participants in ImmuneRACE Cohort 3 were defined by two consecutive negative NP/OP PCR tests, clearance by a healthcare professional, or resolution of symptoms. In the prospective study, whole blood, serum and a nasopharyngeal or oropharyngeal swab were collected from each participant by mobile phlebotomists. Additional blood draws and questionnaires over an approximately two-month period could optionally be provided by prospective study participants. Blood samples from the prospective study were shipped frozen or at room temperature prior to DNA extraction.

The V and J ends are trimmed by 4 bases and 3 bases, leaving 10 bases between them. Per the germline V gene, SQVTM is the CDR1 and ANQGSEA is the CDR2. The CDR3 holds 12 amino acids from the cysteine to the phenylalanine. Only CDR3 DNA is held: 36 bases, read in frame from base 1. TCRbeta CDR3 regions were amplified from genomic DNA by means of the immunoSEQ Assay, a bias-controlled multiplex PCR. Under the source paper's analysis protocol: Within the assay, amplification of reference gene primers was used to estimate how many nucleated cells each sample contained. Sequence reads were collapsed and filtered to measure the absolute abundance of every unique TCRbeta CDR3 rearrangement. For each sample, productive Simpson clonality was calculated as the square root of Simpson's diversity index across productive rearrangements. This immuneACCESS table, as held by TCRdb, lists in-frame sequences with V and J called but not all clones. Of the missing ones, under half trace to an unresolved V gene in checked studies; the others have no known cause. D and trimming were read from the DNA, whereas the V and J calls and clone size are those reported in that table. This sample holds approximately 200,000 clones; over 75% were observed only once. The top ten hold about 9.3% of the sample.

This sample was included in a study of blood T cell repertoires in COVID-19 (TCRdb year 2020). Background on the whole study: Samples from collaborators originated in the United States, Italy and Spain and spanned both the acute and convalescent phases of COVID-19. The prospective study material was composed of cDNA or gDNA derived from T cells, B-cell-depleted T cells, or PBMCs. Deeply sampled blood TCRbeta repertoires from subjects exposed to, actively infected with, or recovered from COVID-19 were included in the dataset. The repertoires were made available in a free public database intended to serve as a resource for research on the immune response to SARS-CoV-2. Samples came from the ongoing ImmuneRACE study (first 160 participants) plus 1,254 subjects from 6 global collaborators. Sample metadata almost always included a de-identified subject ID, COVID-19 status, age in years and sex. HLA class I and class II types, where available, came from metadata supplied by the sample provider rather than from assay-based typing.

Results and caveats for the whole study, not just this receptor: Clinical and demographic metadata were provided uncurated, with the amount varying by source and participant.

The TCR comes from a man in his forties who had recovered from COVID-19. The material sequenced was PBMCs or T cells enriched from blood (not recorded which). The chain uses TRBV29-1 and TRBJ2-7, with TRBD2 perhaps the D gene, on 6 matching bases. The CDR3 sequence is CSVAEGDYEQYF. The sequenced DNA: TGCAGCGTTGCGGAGGGCGACTACGAGCAGTACTTC.